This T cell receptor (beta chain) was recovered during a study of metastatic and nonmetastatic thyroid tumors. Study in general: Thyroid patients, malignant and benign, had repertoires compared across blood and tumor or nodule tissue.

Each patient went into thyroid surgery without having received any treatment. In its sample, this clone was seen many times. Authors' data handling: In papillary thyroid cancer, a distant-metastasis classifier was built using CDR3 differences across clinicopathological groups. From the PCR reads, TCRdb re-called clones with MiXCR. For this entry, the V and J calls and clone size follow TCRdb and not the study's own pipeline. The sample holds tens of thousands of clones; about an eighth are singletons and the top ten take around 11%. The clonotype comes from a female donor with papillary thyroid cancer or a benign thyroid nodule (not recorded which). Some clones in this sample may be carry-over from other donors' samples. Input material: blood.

The CDR3 sequence is CAWSRVSLSEQFF. The CDR3 DNA is TGTGCCTGGAGTCGCGTTAGCTTAAGCGAGCAGTTCTTC. The rearrangement joins TRBV30 to TRBJ2-1; the D is unclear. From germline, CDR1 is GTSNPN and CDR2 SVGIG (reference sequence). This CDR3 region has 13 residues. V was cut by 2 bases and J by 10 bases, with 15 bases left in between.